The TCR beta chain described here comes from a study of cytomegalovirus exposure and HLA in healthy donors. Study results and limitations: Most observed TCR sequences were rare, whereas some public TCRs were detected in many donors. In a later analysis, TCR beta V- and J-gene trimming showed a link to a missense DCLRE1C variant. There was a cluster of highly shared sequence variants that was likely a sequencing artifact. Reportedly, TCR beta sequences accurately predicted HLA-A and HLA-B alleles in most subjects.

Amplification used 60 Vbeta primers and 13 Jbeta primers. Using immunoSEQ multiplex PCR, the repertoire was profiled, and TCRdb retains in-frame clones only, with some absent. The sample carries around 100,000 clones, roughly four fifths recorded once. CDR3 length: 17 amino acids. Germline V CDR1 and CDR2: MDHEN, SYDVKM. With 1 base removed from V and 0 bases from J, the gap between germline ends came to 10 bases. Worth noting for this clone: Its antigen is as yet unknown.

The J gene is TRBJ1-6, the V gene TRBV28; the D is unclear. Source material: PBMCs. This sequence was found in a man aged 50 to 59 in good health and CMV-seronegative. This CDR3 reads CASSLSARSSYNSPLHF. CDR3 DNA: TGTGCCAGCAGTTTATCGGCAAGGAGCTCCTATAATTCACCCCTCCACTTT.